This T cell receptor (beta chain) was sequenced for a study of follicular helper T cells after annual influenza vaccination. Method: immunoSEQ multiplex PCR; TCRdb's copy keeps in-frame clones and lacks some. The sample has some 9,800 clones; 83% are singletons. Specified time point: 2014-2015 season, 7 days after vaccination. Germline CDR1 MNHEY, CDR2 SMNVEV (reference sequence). V shed 10 bases and J shed 5 bases, with 20 bases lying between them. CDR3 length: 15 residues. The sequencing here drew on CXCR5- memory CD4+ T cells sorted from blood, taken 7 days after influenza vaccination. This rearrangement joins TRBV27 to TRBJ1-4; D unclear. The source is an adult who received the influenza vaccine. The chain's CDR3 is CATTSFGVKNEKLFF. CDR3 nucleotide sequence: TGTGCCACCACGTCGTTTGGGGTTAAGAATGAAAAACTGTTTTTT.